What follows describes a single TCR beta chain. Antigen specificity is unknown. The CDR3 is made up of 17 amino acids. V gave up 2 bases and J gave up 5 bases; unmatched junction bases: 8. The germline gives CDR1 MNHEY, CDR2 SMNVEV (reference sequence). This specimen comes from a study of OX40 agonist ivuxolimab in advanced cancers. Notes on the study in general: Part of the nonresponder group also had normalized T-cell clonal expansion that was low.

TCRdb's copy holds only in-frame clones and misses some; the assay was immunoSEQ multiplex PCR. The sample lists just over 90,000 clones, around 94% occurring once. The sequencing here drew on CD4+ or CD8+ T cells sorted from blood, taken in a trial of the OX40 agonist ivuxolimab. The V and J genes are TRBV27 and TRBJ2-3; 12 nucleotides match TRBD2. This clonotype was sampled from an adult with an advanced solid tumor such as melanoma, head and neck, liver or kidney cancer. CDR3 DNA sequence: TGTGCCAGCAGTTTAGTCCTAGCGGGGGGGCGGGGAGATACGCAGTATTTT. It translates to CASSLVLAGGRGDTQYF.